This T cell receptor (beta chain) was documented in a study of somatic mutations in cytotoxic T cells in rheumatoid arthritis. CDR1 is MNHEY and CDR2 is SMNVEV in the germline V gene (reference sequence). Trimming removed 6 bases at V and 0 bases at J, with 8 bases between. This CDR3 contains 14 residues. TCRdb's table, derived via immunoSEQ multiplex PCR, lists solely in-frame clones and lacks some. The sample records some 9,600 clones, 85% to 95% being singletons. This sequence originates from a woman under 30 with rheumatoid arthritis. The sequencing input was CD8+ T cells sorted from blood. The chain has TRBV27 and TRBJ1-4; no firm D call. In DNA form, the CDR3 reads TGTGCCAGCAGACTACTAGCAACTAATGAAAAACTGTTTTTT. Encoded protein: CASRLLATNEKLFF.